The T cell receptor beta chain described here comes from a study of CD8 T cells in ankylosing spondylitis. Study observations and caveats: Made up of fewer than 10 highly homologous variants, a TCR beta motif appeared characteristic of ankylosing spondylitis blood. In ankylosing spondylitis patients, matched synovial fluid reportedly showed significant enrichment of disease-linked clones.

About this clonotype itself: Antigen specificity is unknown.

Making the TCR beta libraries involved quantitative 5'-RACE with molecular barcodes. TCRdb independently ran MiXCR on the 5' RACE reads; one entry per CDR3 protein. The table lists a few hundred thousand distinct CDR3 sequences, roughly 22% of them singletons. The CDR3 covers 12 residues. CDR1 is SQVTM and CDR2 is ANQGSEA in the germline V gene. Trimming shortened V by 7 bases and J by 5 bases, and 14 bases separated the two germline ends. This chain connects TRBV29-1 to TRBJ1-1; possibly TRBD1 for D (6 bases). Sequenced sample: blood, either unsorted or a sorted T cell fraction (not recorded which). The origin of this receptor is a male donor with ankylosing spondylitis or in good health (not recorded which). The CDR3 sequence is CSAHTGSTEAFF. The CDR3 DNA reads TGCAGCGCCCATACAGGGTCAACTGAAGCTTTCTTT.